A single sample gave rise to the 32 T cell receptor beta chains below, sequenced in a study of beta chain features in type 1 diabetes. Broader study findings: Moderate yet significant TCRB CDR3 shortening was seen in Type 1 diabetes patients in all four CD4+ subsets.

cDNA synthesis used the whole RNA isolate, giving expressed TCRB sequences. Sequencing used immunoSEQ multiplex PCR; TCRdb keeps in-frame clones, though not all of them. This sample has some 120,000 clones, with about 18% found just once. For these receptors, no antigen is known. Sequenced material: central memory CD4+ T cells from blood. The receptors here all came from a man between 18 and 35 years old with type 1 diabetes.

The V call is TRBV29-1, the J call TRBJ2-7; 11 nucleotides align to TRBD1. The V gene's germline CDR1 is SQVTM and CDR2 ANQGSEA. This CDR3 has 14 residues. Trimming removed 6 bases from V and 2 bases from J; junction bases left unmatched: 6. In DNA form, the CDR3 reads TGCAGCGTCAACGGACAGGGGGCCACCTACGAGCAGTACTTC. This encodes CSVNGQGATYEQYF.

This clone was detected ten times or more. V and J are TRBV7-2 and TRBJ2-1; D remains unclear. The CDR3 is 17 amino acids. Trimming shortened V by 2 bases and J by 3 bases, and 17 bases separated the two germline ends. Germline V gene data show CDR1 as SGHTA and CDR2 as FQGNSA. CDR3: CASSLIAIGVGYNEQFF. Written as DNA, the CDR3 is TGTGCCAGCAGCTTAATAGCTATTGGAGTAGGCTACAATGAGCAGTTCTTC.

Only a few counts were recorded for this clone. CDR3 DNA sequence: TGCAGCGTTGATAGGGCCAATACCGGGGAGCTGTTTTTT. Residues: CSVDRANTGELFF. The chain has TRBV29-1 and TRBJ2-2; D is unclear. Germline CDR1 and CDR2: SQVTM and ANQGSEA. This CDR3 contains 13 residues. V shed 3 bases and J shed 5 bases, with 10 bases lying between them.

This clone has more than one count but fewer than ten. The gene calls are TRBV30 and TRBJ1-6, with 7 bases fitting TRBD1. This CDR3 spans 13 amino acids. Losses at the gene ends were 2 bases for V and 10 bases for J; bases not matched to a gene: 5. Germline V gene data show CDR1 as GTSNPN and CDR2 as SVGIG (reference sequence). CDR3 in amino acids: CAWSLQGQSPLHF. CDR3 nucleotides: TGTGCCTGGAGTTTACAGGGGCAGTCACCCCTCCACTTT.

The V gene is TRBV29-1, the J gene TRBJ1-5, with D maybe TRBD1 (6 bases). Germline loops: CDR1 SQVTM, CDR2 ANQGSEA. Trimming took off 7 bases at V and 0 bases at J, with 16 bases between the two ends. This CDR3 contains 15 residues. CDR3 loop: CSDRLAGDSNQPQHF. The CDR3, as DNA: TGCAGCGACCGGCTGGCAGGGGATAGCAATCAGCCCCAGCATTTT. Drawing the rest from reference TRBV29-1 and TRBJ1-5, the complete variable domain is SAVISQKPSRDICQRGTSLTIQCQVDSQVTMMFWYRQQPGQSLTLIATANQGSEATYESGFVIDKFPISRPNLTFSTLTVSNMSPEDSSIYLCSDRLAGDSNQPQHFGDGTRLSIL.

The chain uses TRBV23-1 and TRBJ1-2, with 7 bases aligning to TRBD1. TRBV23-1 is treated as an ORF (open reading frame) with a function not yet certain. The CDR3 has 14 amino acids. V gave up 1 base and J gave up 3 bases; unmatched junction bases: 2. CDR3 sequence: CASSQWTGHYGYTF. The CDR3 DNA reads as TGCGCCAGCAGTCAATGGACAGGACACTATGGCTACACCTTC.

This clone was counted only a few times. The DNA for the CDR3 is TGTGCCACCCTCCGGCAGCGGGATCAAGAGACCCAGTACTTC. It is translated as CATLRQRDQETQYF. The chain couples TRBV2 to TRBJ2-5; 7 bases are shared with TRBD2. Germline V gene data show CDR1 as SNHLY and CDR2 as FYNNEI. The CDR3 totals 14 residues. The ends lost 10 bases at V and 2 bases at J; junction bases unmatched: 10. The variable domain in full, with the rest retrieved from reference TRBV2 and TRBJ2-5, is EPEVTQTPSHQVTQMGQEVILRCVPISNHLYFYWYRQILGQKVEFLVSFYNNEISEKSEIFDDQFSVERPDGSNFTLKIRSTKLEDSAMYFCATLRQRDQETQYFGPGTRLLVL.

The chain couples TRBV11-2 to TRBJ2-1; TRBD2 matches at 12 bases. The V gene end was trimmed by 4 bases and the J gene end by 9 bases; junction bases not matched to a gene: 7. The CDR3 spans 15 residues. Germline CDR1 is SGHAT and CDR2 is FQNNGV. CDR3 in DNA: TGTGCCAGCAGCTCTAGCGGGGGGGCCCTCGGTGAGCAGTTCTTC. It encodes CASSSSGGALGEQFF.

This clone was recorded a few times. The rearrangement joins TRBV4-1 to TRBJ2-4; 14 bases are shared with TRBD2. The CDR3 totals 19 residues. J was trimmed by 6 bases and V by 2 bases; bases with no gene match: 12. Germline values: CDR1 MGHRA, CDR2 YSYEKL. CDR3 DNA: TGCGCCAGCAGCCAACCCCGACTAGCGGGGGGGCACGGGAGAAACATTCAGTACTTC. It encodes CASSQPRLAGGHGRNIQYF.

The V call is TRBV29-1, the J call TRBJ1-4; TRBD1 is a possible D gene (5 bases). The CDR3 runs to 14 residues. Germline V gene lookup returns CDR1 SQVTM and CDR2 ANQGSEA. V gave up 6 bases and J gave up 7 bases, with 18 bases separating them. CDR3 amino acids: CSVSGTRGSEKLFF. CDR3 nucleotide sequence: TGCAGCGTGTCGGGGACCCGGGGGAGTGAAAAACTGTTTTTT.

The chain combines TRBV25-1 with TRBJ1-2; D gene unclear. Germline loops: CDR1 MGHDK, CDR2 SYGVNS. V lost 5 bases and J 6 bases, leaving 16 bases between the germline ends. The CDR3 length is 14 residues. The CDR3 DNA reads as TGTGCCAGCAGTATGCCCGGGTCCGAGGATGGCTACACCTTC. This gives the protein CASSMPGSEDGYTF.

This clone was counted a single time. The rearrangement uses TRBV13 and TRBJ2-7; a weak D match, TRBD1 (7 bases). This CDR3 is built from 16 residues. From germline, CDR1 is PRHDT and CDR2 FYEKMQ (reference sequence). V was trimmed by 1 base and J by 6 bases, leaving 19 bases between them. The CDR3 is CASSLAGEAGGSEQYF. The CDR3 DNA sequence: TGTGCCAGCAGCTTAGCTGGGGAGGCAGGGGGGAGCGAGCAGTACTTC.

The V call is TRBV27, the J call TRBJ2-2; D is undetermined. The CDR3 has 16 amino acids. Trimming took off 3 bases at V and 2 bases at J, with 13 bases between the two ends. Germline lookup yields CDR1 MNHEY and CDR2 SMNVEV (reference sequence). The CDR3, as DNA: TGTGCCAGCAGTTTGATCGGTACTCTTAACACCGGGGAGCTGTTTTTT. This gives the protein CASSLIGTLNTGELFF.

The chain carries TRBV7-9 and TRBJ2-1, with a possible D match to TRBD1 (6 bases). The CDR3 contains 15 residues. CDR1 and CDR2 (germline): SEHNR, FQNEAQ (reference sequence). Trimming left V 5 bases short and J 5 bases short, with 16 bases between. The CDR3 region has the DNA TGTGCCAGCAGCCTACAGGGTTCTCTGAACAATGAGCAGTTCTTC. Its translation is CASSLQGSLNNEQFF.

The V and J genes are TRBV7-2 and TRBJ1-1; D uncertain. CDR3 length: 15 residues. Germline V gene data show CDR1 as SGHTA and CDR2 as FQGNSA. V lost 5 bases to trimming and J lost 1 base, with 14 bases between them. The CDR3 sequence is CASSASPTANTEAFF. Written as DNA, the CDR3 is TGTGCCAGCAGCGCCTCGCCTACAGCGAACACTGAAGCTTTCTTT.

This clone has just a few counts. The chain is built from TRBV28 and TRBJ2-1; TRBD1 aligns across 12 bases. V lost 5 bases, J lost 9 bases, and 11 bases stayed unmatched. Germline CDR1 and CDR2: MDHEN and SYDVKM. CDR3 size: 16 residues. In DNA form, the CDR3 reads TGTGCCAGCAGTCCCCGGGGACAGGGGGCGCAGGTTGAGCAGTTCTTC. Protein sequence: CASSPRGQGAQVEQFF.

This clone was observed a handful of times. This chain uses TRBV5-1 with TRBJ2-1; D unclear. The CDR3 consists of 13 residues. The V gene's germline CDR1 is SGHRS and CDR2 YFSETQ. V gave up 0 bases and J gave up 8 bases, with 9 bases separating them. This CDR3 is CASSLADGYEQFF. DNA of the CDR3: TGCGCCAGCAGCTTGGCAGACGGCTATGAGCAGTTCTTC. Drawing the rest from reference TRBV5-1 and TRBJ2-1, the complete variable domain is KAGVTQTPRYLIKTRGQQVTLSCSPISGHRSVSWYQQTPGQGLQFLFEYFSETQRNKGNFPGRFSGRQFSNSRSEMNVSTLELGDSALYLCASSLADGYEQFFGPGTRLTVL.

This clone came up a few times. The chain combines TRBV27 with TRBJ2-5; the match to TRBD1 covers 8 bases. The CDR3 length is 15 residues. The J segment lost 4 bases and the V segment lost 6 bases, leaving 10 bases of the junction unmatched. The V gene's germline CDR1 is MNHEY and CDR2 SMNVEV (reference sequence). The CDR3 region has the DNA TGTGCCAGCAGAGGACAGGGAGGTTTTGGAGAGACCCAGTACTTC. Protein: CASRGQGGFGETQYF.

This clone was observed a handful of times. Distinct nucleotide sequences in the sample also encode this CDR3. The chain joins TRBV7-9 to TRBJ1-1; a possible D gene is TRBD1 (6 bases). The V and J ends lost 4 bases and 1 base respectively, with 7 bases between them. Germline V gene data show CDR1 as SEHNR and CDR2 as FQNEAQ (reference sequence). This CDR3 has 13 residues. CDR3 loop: CASSWGPNTEAFF. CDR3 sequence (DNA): TGTGCCAGCAGCTGGGGGCCGAACACTGAAGCTTTCTTT.

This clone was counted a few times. This CDR3 reads CASSDGADTEAFF. The CDR3 nucleotides are TGTGCCAGCAGTGATGGGGCGGACACTGAAGCTTTCTTT. The chain joins TRBV25-1 to TRBJ1-1, with D tentatively TRBD1 (5 bases). Germline CDR1 is MGHDK and CDR2 is SYGVNS. The germline V and J ends were trimmed by 3 bases and 3 bases, with 8 bases remaining between them. The CDR3 is 13 residues long.

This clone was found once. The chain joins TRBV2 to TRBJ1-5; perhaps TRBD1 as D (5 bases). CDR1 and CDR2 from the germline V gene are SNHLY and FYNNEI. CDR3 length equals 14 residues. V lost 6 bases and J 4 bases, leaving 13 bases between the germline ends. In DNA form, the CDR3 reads TGTGCCAGCAGCGGGGGAGCGGGGAATCAGCCCCAGCATTTT. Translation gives CASSGGAGNQPQHF.

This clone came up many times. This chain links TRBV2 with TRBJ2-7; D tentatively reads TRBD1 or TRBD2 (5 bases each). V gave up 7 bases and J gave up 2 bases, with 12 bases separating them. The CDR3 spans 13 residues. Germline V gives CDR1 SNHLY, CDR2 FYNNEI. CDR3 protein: CASNPLGAYEQYF. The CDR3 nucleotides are TGTGCCAGCAATCCACTAGGGGCCTACGAGCAGTACTTC.

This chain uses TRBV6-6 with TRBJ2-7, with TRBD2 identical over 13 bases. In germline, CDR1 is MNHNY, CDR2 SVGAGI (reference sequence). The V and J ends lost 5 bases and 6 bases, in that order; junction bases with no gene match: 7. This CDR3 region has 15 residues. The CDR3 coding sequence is TGTGCCAGCAGTCAGCCGGGACTAGCGGGGATCGAGCAGTACTTC. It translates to CASSQPGLAGIEQYF.

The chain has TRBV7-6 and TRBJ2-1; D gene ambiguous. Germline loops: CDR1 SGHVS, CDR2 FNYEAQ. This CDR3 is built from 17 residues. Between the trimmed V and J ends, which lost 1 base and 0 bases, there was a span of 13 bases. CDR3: CASSLVQGPSSYNEQFF. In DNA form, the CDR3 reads TGTGCCAGCAGCTTAGTACAAGGGCCGAGCTCCTACAATGAGCAGTTCTTC.

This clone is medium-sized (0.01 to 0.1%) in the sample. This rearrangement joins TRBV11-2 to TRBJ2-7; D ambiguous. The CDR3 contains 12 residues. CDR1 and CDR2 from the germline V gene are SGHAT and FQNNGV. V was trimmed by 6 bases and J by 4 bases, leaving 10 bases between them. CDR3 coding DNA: TGTGCCAGCAGAAGGTCCGAGTACGAGCAGTACTTC. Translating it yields CASRRSEYEQYF.

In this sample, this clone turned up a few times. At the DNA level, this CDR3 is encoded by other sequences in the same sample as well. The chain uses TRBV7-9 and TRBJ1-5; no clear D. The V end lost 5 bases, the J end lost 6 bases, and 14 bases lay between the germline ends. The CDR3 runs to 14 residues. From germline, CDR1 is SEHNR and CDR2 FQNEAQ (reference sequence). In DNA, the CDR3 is TGTGCCAGCAGCCGTAATGAAATGGGTCAGCCCCAGCATTTT. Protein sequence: CASSRNEMGQPQHF.

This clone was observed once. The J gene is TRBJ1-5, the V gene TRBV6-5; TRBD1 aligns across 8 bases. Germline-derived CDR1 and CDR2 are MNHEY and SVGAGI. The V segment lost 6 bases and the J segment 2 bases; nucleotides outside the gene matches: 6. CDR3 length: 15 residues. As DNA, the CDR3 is TGTGCCAGCAGACCATTGACAGGGGGCAATCAGCCCCAGCATTTT. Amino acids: CASRPLTGGNQPQHF.

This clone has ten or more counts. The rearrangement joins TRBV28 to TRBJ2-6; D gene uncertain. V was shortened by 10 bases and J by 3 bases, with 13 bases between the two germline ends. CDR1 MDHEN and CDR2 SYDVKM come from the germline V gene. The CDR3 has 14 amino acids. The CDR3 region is CATHLGSGANVLTF. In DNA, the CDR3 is TGTGCCACCCACCTGGGAAGTGGGGCCAACGTCCTGACTTTC.

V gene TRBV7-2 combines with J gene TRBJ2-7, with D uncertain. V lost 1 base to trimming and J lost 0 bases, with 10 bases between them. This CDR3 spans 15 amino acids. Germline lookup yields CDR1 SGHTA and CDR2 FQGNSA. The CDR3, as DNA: TGTGCCAGCAGCTTAGTCGGCCCCAGCTCCTACGAGCAGTACTTC. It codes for CASSLVGPSSYEQYF.

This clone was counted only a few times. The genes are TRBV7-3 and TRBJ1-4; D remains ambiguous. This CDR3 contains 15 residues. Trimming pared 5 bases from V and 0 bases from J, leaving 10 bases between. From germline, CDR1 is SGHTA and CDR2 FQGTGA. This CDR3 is CASSRHGTTNEKLFF. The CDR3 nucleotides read TGTGCCAGCAGCCGCCACGGGACAACTAATGAAAAACTGTTTTTT.

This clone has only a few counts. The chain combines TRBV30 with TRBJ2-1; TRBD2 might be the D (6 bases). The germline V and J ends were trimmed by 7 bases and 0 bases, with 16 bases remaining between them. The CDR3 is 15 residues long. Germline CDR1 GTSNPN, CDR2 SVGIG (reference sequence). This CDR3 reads CAFYRGISSYNEQFF. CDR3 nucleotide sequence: TGTGCCTTCTATCGGGGGATCAGCTCCTACAATGAGCAGTTCTTC.

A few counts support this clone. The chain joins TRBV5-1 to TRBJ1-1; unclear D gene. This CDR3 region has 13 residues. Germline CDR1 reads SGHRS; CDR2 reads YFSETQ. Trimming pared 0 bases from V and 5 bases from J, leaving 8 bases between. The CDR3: CASSLDGETEAFF. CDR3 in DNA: TGCGCCAGCAGCTTGGATGGGGAAACTGAAGCTTTCTTT.